This TCR beta chain was identified in a study of cytomegalovirus exposure and HLA in healthy donors (dated by TCRdb to about 2017). Turning to the overall study: According to an earlier analysis of a few hundred of the donors, about 179 million T cells yielded 100 million or so unique TCR beta sequences and 276 Gb of sequence data. Besides the first cohort of approximately 670 subjects, a separate validation cohort made up of 120 different subjects was used. Among some 400 genotyped donors of the cohort, an average of around 240,000 unique TCR beta nucleotide sequences was sequenced per donor, of which about 19% were non-productive. Using immunosequencing, the study profiled T cell repertoires from 550 to 750 subjects and related those repertoires to cytomegalovirus serostatus. Of the roughly 390 genotyped donors, around 81% fell in the genetic ancestry cluster associated with self-reported Caucasian donors. All discovery cohort repertoires had been generated using a single sequencing platform. Class I and class II HLA loci were covered by the typing at four-digit resolution. The number of donors typed differed by locus, with 629-630 for A, B, C, DRB1 and DQB1, roughly 520 for DQA1, 600 to 610 for DPA1, and some 450 for DPB1. A later analysis re-analyzed previously published TCR beta repertoires from 660 or so donors and added high-resolution HLA genotyping to study TCR occurrence patterns. An earlier analysis of fewer than 700 of the donors applied high-throughput TCR beta sequencing to assess whether each TCR beta V gene segment acted as functional or pseudogenic. The aim of the study was to test whether cataloging public T cell receptors could identify signatures of past pathogen exposure. In the later analysis, no new phenotypic data were used to find candidate immune exposures; instead, reliance was placed on TCR beta sequences and their occurrence across donors. Alongside the repertoire data, information on donor age, sex, ethnicity and CMV serostatus was compiled. A few DR-DQ haplotypes were treated as single units for association and clustering because of strong linkage in the cohort. To predict cytomegalovirus infection status, the study brought together high-throughput TCR immunosequencing, statistical association of individual TCRs with disease status, and machine learning. Genome-wide SNP genotypes for about three fifths of the 666 donors were used in a later genetic analysis, which treated that subset as a discovery cohort. An early release covering roughly 600 HLA-typed donors comprised 250 to 350 gigabases of sequencing data and approximately 80 million unique TCR sequences. The full study reports these points: According to a later analysis, TCR association rates differed among HLA loci, with DRB1 alleles showing the most associated TCRs and HLA-C alleles showing the fewest. Linkage disequilibrium might explain the correlated functional status among segregating V segments, but an unknown experimental factor could not be excluded. Three of the identified cytomegalovirus-associated TCR beta chains were confirmed in vitro to be specific for cytomegalovirus antigens. Because counts were too low, fewer than 20 rarely observed V segments, including chromosome 9 orphons, were excluded from the earlier analysis of several hundred of the donors. Specific HLA alleles were associated with 15,000 to 20,000 TCR beta sequences at a false discovery rate of 0.05 in a later analysis. According to the authors, the approach could potentially be generalized to other disease states and immunological phenotypes. In a later analysis, most CMV-associated TCR beta chains were found to appear HLA-restricted, with HLA associations seemingly driven largely by CMV exposure. In both the original and validation cohorts, the classifier was reported to diagnose cytomegalovirus status with high specificity and sensitivity. In an earlier analysis of more than 500 of the donors, most TCR beta V segments appeared in productive rearrangements about 87% or about 30% of the time, broadly matching IMGT annotations. The presence/absence analyses assumed that sequencing depth was roughly uniform across donors, and that assumption may not be true. Compared with equally common non-associated chains, HLA-associated TCR beta chains in a later analysis were more clonally expanded and had lower generation probabilities. Strong co-occurrence of HLA alleles, especially DR and DQ, made assigning TCR associations to individual alleles difficult. Most TCR sequences were observed very rarely across donors, whereas some public TCRs were present in many individuals. In the study, 150 to 200 TCR beta chains were listed as associated with cytomegalovirus. A further reported finding was that TCR beta sequences accurately predicted the HLA-A and HLA-B alleles for most subjects in the first cohort. The 87-base-pair reads could not distinguish some IMGT-functional V segments, including TRBV6-2 and TRBV6-3, so those segments were excluded. Because HLA typing was unavailable for some donors at each locus, only the typed subset was used in association tests. CMV serostatus was the only immune exposure information available for the cohort. A later genetic analysis reported fewer N-insertions in productive TCRs among donors in an Asian-associated ancestry cluster than the approximately 670-donor mean. According to a later analysis, parvovirus B19, influenza, CMV and Epstein-Barr virus appeared linked to several top co-occurrence clusters. V-gene and J-gene trimming of TCR beta chains was associated with a missense DCLRE1C variant in a later genetic analysis, and the association was replicated in an independent cohort. Only TCR beta chains were sequenced in this cohort, and the absence of alpha or paired-chain data limited detectable features. A cluster of highly shared sequence variants was judged likely to represent a technical artifact of the sequencing pipeline.

A word on this clone: Its antigen is currently not known. There are no base qualities to consult, and no much larger clone falls within one base.

The cohort was made up of approximately 700 healthy bone marrow donors. All cohort members were sampled while nominally healthy, although unrecorded immune exposures were likely present. Of the approximately 670 cohort members, approximately 290 had a positive CMV serostatus and 352 had a negative one, while no CMV serostatus was recorded for the donor. Every donor gave a peripheral blood sample, and the peripheral blood mononuclear cells from that sample were used for TCR beta sequencing. The Qiagen DNeasy Blood Extraction Kit was used to extract genomic DNA from the blood cell samples. Looking up the germline V gene yields CDR1 SGHAT and CDR2 FQNNGV. CDR3 length: 12 amino acids, cysteine to phenylalanine. The only DNA kept is the CDR3, 36 bases in frame from the first base. V ends up 5 bases short and J 14 bases short, with an unmatched junction base count of 9. The library came from the immunoSEQ multiplex PCR assay. The multiplex PCR relied on a mix of 60 forward primers for TCR Vbeta segments and 13 reverse primers for TCR Jbeta segments. The CDR3 region of rearranged TCR beta genes was amplified from genomic DNA with a multiplex PCR assay. The amplified TCR beta libraries were sequenced on the Illumina HiSeq System as 87-base-pair reads. Concerning the study's data processing: In a later analysis, 70 million to 95 million unique TCR beta chains were counted across the approximately 670 repertoires, and roughly 11 million of these chains were shared by at least two donors. Raw reads were error-corrected and collapsed into unique sequences by a nearest-neighbor algorithm in which closely related sequences were merged to remove PCR and sequencing errors. V, D and J gene segments were assigned by aligning CDR3 sequences to IMGT reference sequences. For a sequence to be retained, a match of at least six nucleotides to both a V gene segment and a J gene segment was required. Rearrangements were classified as productive when the CDR3 lacked stop codons and remained in frame with V and J, and all other rearrangements were classified as non-productive. CDR3 was defined by IMGT convention, running from the second conserved V-encoded cysteine to the conserved J-encoded phenylalanine. The earlier analysis of 587 of the donors excluded sequences that lacked an unambiguous match to a single V gene segment. An earlier analysis of over 450 of the donors classified V segments as functional when productive rearrangements were above 56.7% and as segregating when the standard deviation between donors was above 5%. To diagnose cytomegalovirus status from the catalog of TCR beta chain sequences, a statistical classification framework was built. In a later analysis, TCR nucleotide sequences were compared against IMGT/GENE-DB human TR gene sequences so that V and J genes could be assigned. In a later analysis, CDR3 sequences and most-parsimonious VDJ recombination scenarios were assigned using the TCRdist pipeline. In a later analysis, each TCR beta chain was defined by its CDR3 amino acid sequence together with its V-gene family, and reads without a unique V-gene family were excluded. In a later analysis, 450 to 600 highly shared, low-generation-probability nucleotide sequences were removed to address suspected cross-contamination and a sequencing artifact. In a later analysis, a clonal expansion index for each public chain was calculated from normalized within-repertoire ranks of inferred template counts. A later analysis computed generation probabilities with a VDJ recombination model fitted to out-of-frame rearrangements, and checked the results against IGoR. Hypergeometric tests were used in a later analysis to score TCR-TCR, TCR-HLA and TCR-CMV co-occurrence, with a repertoire-size bias correction applied to the TCR pairs. False discovery rates were estimated in a later analysis by permuting HLA or CMV assignments 20 times. In a later analysis, co-occurring TCRs were grouped with DBSCAN, and TCRdist sequence similarity was added when clustering was performed within HLA-allele-positive subsets. Repertoires with fewer than 30,000 or more than 120,000 public chains, plus five repertoires with anomalous nucleotide sharing, were excluded from co-occurrence clustering. As stored in TCRdb, this immuneACCESS dataset retains in-frame rearrangements with V and J assigned. A fraction of the clones does not appear; measured against another copy, unresolved V genes explain less than half of the discrepancy, and the remainder lacks a known reason. V, J and clone size derive from that table, while D and trimming were established from the DNA sequence. In this sample the table shows 84,000 or so clones, more than 60% of which occur a single time. The top ten clones comprise about an eighth of the sample.

This TCR came from a human donor in good health. Material for sequencing was PBMCs. The chain was built from TRBV11-2 and TRBJ2-1, and 7 junctional nucleotides match TRBD1. In nucleotides, the sequence is TGTGCCAGCAGCGCCCAGGGGGAGATCGAGTTCTTC. This gives the protein CASSAQGEIEFF.